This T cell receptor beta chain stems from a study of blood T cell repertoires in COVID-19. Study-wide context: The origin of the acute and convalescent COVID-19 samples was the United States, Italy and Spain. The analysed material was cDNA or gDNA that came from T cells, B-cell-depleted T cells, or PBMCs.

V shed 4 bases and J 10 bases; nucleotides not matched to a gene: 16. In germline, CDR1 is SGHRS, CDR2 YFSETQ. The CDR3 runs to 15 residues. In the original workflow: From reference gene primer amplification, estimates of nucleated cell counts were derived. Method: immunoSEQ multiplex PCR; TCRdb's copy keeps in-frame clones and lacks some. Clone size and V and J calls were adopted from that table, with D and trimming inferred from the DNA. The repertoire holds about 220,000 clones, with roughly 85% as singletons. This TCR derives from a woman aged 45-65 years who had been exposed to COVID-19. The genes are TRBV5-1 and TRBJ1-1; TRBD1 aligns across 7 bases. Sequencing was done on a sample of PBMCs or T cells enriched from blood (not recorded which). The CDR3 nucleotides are TGCGCCAGCAGCACGAGACAGGGTGGCCCTGAAAGAGCTTTCTTT. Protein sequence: CASSTRQGGPERAFF.